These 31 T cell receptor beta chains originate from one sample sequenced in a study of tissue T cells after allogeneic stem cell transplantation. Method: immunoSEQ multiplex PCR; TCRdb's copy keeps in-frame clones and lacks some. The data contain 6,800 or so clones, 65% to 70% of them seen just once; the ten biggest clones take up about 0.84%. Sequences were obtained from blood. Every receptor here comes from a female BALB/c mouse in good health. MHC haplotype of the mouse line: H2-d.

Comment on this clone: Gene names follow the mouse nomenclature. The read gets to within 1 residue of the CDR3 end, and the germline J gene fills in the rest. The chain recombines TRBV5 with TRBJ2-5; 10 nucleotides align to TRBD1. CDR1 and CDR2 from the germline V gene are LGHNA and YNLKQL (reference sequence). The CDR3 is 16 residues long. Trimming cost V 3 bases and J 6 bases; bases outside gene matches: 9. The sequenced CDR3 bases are TGTGCCAGCAGCCACCGCTCAGGGACAGGGGAGGACACCCAGTAC. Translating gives CASSHRSGTGEDTQY. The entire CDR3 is CASSHRSGTGEDTQYF.

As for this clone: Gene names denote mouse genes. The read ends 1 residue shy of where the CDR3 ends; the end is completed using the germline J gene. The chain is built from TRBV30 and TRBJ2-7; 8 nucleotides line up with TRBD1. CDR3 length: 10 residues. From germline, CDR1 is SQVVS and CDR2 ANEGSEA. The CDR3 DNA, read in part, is TGTAGCGTCAGGGGGCGAGAACAGTAC. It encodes CSVRGREQY. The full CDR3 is CSVRGREQYF.

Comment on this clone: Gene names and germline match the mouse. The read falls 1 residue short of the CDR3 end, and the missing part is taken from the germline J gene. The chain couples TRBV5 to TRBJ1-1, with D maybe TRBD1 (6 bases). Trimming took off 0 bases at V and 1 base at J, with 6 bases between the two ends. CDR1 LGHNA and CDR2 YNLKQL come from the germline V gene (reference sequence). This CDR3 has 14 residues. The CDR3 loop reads CASSQDRGNTEVFF. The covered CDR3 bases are TGTGCCAGCAGCCAAGACAGGGGGAACACAGAAGTCTTC.

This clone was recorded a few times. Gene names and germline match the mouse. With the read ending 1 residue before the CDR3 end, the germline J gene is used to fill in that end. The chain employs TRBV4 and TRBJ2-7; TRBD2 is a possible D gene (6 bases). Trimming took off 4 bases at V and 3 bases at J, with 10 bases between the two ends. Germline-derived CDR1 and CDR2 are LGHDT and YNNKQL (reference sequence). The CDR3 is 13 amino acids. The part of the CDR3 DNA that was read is TGTGCCAGCAGCTTCCGGGGGGTCTATGAACAGTAC. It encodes CASSFRGVYEQY. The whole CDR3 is CASSFRGVYEQYF.

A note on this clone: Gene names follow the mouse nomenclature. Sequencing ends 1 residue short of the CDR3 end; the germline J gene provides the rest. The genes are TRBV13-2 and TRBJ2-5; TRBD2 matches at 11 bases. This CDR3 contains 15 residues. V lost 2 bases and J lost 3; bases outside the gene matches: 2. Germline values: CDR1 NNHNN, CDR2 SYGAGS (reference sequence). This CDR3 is CASGEDWGEQDTQYF. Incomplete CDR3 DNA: TGTGCCAGCGGTGAGGACTGGGGGGAACAAGACACCCAGTAC.

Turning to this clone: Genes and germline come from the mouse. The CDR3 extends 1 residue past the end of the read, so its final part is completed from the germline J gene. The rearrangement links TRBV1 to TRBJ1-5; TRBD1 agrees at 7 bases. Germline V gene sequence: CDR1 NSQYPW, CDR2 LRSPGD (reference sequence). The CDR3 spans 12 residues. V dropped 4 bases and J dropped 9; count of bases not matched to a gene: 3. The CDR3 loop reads CTCSDRGGAPLF. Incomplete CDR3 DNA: TGCACCTGCAGTGACAGGGGTGGGGCTCCGCTT. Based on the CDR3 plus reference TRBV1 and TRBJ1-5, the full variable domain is VTLLEQNPRWRLVPRGQAVNLRCILKNSQYPWMSWYQQDLQKQLQWLFTLRSPGDKEVKSLPGADYLATRVTDTELRLQVANMSQGRTLYCTCSDRGGAPLFGEGTRLSVL.

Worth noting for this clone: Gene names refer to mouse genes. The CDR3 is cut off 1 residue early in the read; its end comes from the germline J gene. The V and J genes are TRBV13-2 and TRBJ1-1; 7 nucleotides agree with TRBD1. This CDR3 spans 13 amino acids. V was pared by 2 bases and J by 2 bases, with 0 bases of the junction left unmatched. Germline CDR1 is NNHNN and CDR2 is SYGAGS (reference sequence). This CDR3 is CASGEGGNTEVFF. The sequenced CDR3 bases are TGTGCCAGCGGTGAAGGGGGCAACACAGAAGTCTTC.

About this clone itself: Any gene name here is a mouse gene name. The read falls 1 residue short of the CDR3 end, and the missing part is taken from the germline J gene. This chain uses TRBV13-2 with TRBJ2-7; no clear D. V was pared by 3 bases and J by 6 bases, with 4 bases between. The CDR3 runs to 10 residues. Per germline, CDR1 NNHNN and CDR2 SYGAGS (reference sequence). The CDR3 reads CASGGVEQYF. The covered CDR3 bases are TGTGCCAGCGGTGGGGTTGAACAGTAC.

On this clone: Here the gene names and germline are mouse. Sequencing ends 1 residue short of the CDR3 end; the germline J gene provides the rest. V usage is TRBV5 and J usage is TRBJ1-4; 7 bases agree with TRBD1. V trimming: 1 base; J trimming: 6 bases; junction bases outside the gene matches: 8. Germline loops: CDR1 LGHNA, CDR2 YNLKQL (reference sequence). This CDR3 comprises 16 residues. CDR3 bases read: TGTGCCAGCAGCCAAGGTTACAGGGGAGGGGACGAAAGATTATTT. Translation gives CASSQGYRGGDERLF. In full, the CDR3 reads CASSQGYRGGDERLFF.

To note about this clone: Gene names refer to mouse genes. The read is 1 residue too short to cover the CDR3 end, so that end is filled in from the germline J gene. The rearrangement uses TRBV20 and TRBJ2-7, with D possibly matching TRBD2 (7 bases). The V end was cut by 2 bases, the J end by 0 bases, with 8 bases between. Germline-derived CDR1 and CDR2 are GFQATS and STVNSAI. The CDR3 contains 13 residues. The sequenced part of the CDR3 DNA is TGTGGTGCTAGGAGGGGGGCCTCCTATGAACAGTAC. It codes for CGARRGASYEQY. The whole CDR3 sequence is CGARRGASYEQYF.

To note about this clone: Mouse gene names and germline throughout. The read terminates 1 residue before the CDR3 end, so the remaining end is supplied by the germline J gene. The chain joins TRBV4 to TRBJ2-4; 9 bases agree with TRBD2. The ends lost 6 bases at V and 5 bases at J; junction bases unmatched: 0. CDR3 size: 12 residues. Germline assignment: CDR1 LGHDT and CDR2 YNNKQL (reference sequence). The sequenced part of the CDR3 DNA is TGTGCCAGCAGGGACTGGGGAAACACCTTGTAC. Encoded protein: CASRDWGNTLY. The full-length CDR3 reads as CASRDWGNTLYF.

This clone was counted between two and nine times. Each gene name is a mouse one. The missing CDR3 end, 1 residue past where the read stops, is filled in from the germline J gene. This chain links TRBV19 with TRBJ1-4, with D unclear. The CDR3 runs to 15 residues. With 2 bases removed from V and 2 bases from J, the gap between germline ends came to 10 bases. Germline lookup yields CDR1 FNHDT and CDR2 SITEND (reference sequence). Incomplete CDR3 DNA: TGTGCCAGCAGTATGCCGGGAGACTCCAACGAAAGATTATTT. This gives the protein CASSMPGDSNERLF. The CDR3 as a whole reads CASSMPGDSNERLFF.

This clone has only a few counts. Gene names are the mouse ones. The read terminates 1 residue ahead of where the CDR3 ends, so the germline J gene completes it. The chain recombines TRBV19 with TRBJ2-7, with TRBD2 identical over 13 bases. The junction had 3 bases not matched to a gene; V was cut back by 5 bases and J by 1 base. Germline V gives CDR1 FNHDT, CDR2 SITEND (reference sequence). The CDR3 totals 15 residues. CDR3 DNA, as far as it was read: TGTGCCAGCAGGCTGGGACTGGGGGGGTCCTATGAACAGTAC. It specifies CASRLGLGGSYEQY. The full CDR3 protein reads CASRLGLGGSYEQYF.

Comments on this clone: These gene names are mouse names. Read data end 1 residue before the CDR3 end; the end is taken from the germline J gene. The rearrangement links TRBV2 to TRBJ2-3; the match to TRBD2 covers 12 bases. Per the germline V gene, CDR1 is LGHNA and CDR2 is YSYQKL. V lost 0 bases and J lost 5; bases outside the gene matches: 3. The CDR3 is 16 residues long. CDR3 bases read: TGTGCCAGCAGCCAAGACCCGGGACTGGGGGGAGAAACGCTGTAT. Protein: CASSQDPGLGGETLY. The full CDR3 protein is CASSQDPGLGGETLYF.

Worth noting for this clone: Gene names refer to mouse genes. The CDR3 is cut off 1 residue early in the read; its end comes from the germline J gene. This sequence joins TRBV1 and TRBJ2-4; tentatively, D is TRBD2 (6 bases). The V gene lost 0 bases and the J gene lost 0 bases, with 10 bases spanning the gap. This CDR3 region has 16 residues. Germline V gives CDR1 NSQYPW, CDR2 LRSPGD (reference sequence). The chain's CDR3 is CTCSADGGKSQNTLYF. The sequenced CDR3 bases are TGCACCTGCAGTGCAGATGGGGGAAAGAGTCAAAACACCTTGTAC.

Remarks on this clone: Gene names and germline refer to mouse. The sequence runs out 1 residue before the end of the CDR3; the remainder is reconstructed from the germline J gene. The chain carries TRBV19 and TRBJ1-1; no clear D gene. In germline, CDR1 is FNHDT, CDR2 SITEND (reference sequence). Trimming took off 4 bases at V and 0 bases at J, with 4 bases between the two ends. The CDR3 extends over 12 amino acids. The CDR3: CASSRQNTEVFF. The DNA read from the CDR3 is TGTGCCAGCAGTCGACAGAACACAGAAGTCTTC.

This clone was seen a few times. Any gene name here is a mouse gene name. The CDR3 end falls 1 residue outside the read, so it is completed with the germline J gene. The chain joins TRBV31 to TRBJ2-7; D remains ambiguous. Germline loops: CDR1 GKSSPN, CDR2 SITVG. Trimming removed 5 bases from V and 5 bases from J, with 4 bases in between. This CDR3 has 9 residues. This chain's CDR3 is CAWGDEQYF. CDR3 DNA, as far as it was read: TGTGCCTGGGGGGATGAACAGTAC. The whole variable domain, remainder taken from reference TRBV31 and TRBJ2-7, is AQTIHQWPVAEIKAVGSPLSLGCTIKGKSSPNLYWYWQATGGTLQQLFYSITVGQVESVVQLNLSASRPKDDQFILSTEKLLLSHSGFYLCAWGDEQYFGPGTRLTVL.

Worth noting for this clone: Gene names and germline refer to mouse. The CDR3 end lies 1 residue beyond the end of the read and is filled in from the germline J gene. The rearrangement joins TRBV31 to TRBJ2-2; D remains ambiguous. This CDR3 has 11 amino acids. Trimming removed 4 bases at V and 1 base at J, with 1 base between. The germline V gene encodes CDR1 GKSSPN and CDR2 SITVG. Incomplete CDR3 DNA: TGTGCCTGGAAAAACACCGGGCAGCTCTAC. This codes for CAWKNTGQLY. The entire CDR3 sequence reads CAWKNTGQLYF.

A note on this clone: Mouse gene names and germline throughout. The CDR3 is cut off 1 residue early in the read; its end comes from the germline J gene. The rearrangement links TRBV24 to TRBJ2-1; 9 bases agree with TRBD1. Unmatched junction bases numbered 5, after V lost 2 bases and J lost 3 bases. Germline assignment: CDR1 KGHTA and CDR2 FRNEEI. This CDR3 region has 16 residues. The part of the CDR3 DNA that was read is TGTGCCAGCAGTCTGCCGGGACAGGGTATCTATGCTGAGCAGTTC. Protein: CASSLPGQGIYAEQF. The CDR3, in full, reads CASSLPGQGIYAEQFF.

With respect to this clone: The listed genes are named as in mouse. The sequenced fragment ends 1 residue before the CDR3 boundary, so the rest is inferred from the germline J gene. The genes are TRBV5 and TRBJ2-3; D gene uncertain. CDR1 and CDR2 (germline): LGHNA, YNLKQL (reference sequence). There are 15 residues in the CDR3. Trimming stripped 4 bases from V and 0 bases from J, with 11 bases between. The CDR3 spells CASSPLGSSAETLYF. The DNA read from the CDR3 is TGTGCCAGCAGCCCCCTTGGGTCTAGTGCAGAAACGCTGTAT.

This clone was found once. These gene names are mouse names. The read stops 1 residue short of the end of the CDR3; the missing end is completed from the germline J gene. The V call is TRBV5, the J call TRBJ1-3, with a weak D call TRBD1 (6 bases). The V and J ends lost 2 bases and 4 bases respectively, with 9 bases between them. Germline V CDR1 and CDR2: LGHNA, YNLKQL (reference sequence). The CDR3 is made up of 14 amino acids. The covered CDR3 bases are TGTGCCAGCAGCCAAAGGGACAAAGGAAATACGCTCTAT. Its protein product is CASSQRDKGNTLY. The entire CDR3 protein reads CASSQRDKGNTLYF.

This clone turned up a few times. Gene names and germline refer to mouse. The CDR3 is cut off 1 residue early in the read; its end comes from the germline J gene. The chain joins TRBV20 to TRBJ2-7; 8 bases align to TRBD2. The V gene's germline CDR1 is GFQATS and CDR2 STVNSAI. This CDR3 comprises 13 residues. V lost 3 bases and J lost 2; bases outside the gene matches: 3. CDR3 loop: CGASGGGAYEQYF. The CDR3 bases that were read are TGTGGTGCTAGTGGGGGGGGCGCCTATGAACAGTAC.

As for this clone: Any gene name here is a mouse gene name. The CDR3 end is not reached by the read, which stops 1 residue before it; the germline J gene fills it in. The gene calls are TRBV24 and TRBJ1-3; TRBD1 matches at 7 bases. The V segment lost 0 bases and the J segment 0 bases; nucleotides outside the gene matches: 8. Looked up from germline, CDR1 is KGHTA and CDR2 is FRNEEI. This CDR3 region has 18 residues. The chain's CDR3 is CASSLYRRQGDSGNTLYF. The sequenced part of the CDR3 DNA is TGTGCCAGCAGTCTGTATAGGAGACAGGGAGATTCTGGAAATACGCTCTAT.

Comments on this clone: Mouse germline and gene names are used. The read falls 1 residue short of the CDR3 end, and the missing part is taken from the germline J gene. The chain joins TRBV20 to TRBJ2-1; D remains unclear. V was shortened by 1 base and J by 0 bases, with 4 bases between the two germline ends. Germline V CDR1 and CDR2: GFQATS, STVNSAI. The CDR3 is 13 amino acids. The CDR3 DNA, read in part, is TGTGGTGCTAGGGGGGATAACTATGCTGAGCAGTTC. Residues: CGARGDNYAEQF. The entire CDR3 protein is CGARGDNYAEQFF.

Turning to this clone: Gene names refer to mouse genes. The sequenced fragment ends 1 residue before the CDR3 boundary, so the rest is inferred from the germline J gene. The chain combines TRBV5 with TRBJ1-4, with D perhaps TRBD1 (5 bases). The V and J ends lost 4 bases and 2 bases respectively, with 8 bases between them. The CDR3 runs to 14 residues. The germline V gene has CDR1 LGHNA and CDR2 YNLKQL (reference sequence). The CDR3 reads CASSPRGSNERLFF. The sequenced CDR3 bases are TGTGCCAGCAGCCCGAGGGGATCCAACGAAAGATTATTT.

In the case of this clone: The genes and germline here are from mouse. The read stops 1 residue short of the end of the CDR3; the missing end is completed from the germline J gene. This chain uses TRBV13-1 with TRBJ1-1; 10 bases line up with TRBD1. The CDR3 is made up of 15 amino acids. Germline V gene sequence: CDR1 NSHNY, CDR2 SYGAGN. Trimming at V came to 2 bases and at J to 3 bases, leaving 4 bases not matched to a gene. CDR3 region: CASSEDRGPDTEVFF. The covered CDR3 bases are TGTGCCAGCAGTGAAGACAGGGGGCCGGACACAGAAGTCTTC.

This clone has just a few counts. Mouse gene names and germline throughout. CDR3 region: CASSQDGVSNERLFF. Partial CDR3 DNA: TGTGCCAGCAGCCAAGATGGGGTTTCCAACGAAAGATTATTT. The chain joins TRBV2 to TRBJ1-4; D not resolved. The read gets to within 1 residue of the CDR3 end, and the germline J gene fills in the rest. Germline V CDR1 and CDR2: LGHNA, YSYQKL. This CDR3 has 15 amino acids. Trimming took off 0 bases at V and 0 bases at J, with 5 bases between the two ends.

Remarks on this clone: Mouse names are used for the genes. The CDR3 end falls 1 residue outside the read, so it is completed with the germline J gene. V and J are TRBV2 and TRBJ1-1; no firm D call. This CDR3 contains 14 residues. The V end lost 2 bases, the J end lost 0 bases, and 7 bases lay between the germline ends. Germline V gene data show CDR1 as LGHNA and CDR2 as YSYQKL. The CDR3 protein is CASSQRTANTEVFF. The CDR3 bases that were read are TGTGCCAGCAGCCAACGTACAGCAAACACAGAAGTCTTC.

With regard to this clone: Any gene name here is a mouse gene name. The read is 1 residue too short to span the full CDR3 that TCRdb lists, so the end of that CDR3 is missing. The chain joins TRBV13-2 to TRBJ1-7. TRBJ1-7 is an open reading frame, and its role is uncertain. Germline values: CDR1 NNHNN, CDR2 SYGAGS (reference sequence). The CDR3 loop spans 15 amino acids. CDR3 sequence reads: CASGDRGTSAETLCW. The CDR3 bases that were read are TGTGCCAGCGGTGATCGGGGGACTAGTGCAGAAACGCTGTGT.

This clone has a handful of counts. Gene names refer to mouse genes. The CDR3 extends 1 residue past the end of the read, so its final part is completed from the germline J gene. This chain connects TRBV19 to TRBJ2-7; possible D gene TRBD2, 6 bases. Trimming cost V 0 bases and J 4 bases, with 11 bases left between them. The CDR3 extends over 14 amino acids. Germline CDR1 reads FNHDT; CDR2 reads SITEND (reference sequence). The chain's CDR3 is CASSIVGTSYEQYF. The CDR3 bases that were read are TGTGCCAGCAGTATAGTGGGGACTTCTTATGAACAGTAC. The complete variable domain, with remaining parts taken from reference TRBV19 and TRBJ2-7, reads GGIITQTPKFLIGQEGQKLTLKCQQNFNHDTMYWYRQDSGKGLRLIYYSITENDLQKGDLSEGYDASREKKSSFSLTVTSAQKNEMAVFLCASSIVGTSYEQYFGPGTRLTVL.

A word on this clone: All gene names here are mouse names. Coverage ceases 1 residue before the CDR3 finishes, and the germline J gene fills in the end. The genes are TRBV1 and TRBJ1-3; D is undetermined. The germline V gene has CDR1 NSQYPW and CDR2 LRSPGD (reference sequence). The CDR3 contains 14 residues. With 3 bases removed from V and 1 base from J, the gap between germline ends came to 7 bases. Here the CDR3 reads CTCSAVLSGNTLYF. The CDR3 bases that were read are TGCACCTGCAGTGCGGTACTCTCTGGAAATACGCTCTAT. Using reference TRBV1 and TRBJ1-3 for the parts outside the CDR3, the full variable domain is VTLLEQNPRWRLVPRGQAVNLRCILKNSQYPWMSWYQQDLQKQLQWLFTLRSPGDKEVKSLPGADYLATRVTDTELRLQVANMSQGRTLYCTCSAVLSGNTLYFGEGSRLIVV.